The 14 T cell receptor beta chains below were found in one sample sequenced in a study of blood T cell repertoires in COVID-19. Repertoires were generated with immunoSEQ multiplex PCR, while TCRdb's copy carries only in-frame clones and drops some. This table holds under 250,000 clones, 70% to 90% found once. Sequences were obtained from peripheral blood. Source of these receptors: a woman in her sixties or seventies with active or convalescent COVID-19.

The V call is TRBV11-3, the J call TRBJ1-1; TRBD1 agrees at 8 bases. The CDR3 length is 14 residues. V shed 5 bases, J shed 0 bases, and the junction held 2 bases outside the gene matches. Germline V CDR1 and CDR2: SGHNT, YENEEA. CDR3 region: CASSQQGVNTEAFF. The CDR3 DNA reads as TGTGCCAGCAGCCAACAGGGGGTGAACACTGAAGCTTTCTTT.

The rearrangement joins TRBV6-5 to TRBJ1-2, with D uncertain. This CDR3 is built from 11 residues. V was shortened by 6 bases and J by 4 bases, with 6 bases between the two germline ends. From germline, CDR1 is MNHEY and CDR2 SVGAGI. CDR3 sequence: CASRFLYGYTF. CDR3 in DNA: TGTGCCAGCAGATTTCTCTATGGCTACACCTTC.

The rearrangement links TRBV24-1 to TRBJ1-2, with D perhaps TRBD1 (6 bases). The V end was cut by 4 bases, the J end by 8 bases, with 13 bases between. The CDR3 totals 13 residues. From germline, CDR1 is KGHDR and CDR2 SFDVKD. The CDR3 sequence is CATSEGARRGYTF. CDR3 sequence (DNA): TGTGCCACCAGTGAGGGGGCGCGGAGAGGCTACACCTTC.

The V gene is TRBV24-1, the J gene TRBJ2-1, with TRBD2 matching 8 bases. The ends lost 3 bases at V and 2 bases at J; junction bases unmatched: 5. The germline V gene has CDR1 KGHDR and CDR2 SFDVKD. The length of the CDR3 is 16 residues. The CDR3 protein is CATSDRSGGAYNEQFF. The CDR3 nucleotides read TGTGCCACCAGTGATCGTTCGGGGGGGGCCTACAATGAGCAGTTCTTC.

This chain links TRBV12-5 with TRBJ2-7; no definite D call. The germline V and J ends were trimmed by 2 bases and 2 bases, with 10 bases remaining between them. The germline CDR1 and CDR2 sequences are LGHNT and FRNRAP. The CDR3 is 14 residues long. The CDR3 protein is CASGLNREPYEQYF. The CDR3, as DNA: TGTGCTAGTGGTTTGAACAGAGAACCCTACGAGCAGTACTTC.

This chain joins TRBV29-1 and TRBJ1-2; 10 bases line up with TRBD1. The germline V gene encodes CDR1 SQVTM and CDR2 ANQGSEA. The CDR3 loop spans 15 amino acids. V was clipped by 3 bases and J by 8 bases; unmatched bases: 12. The CDR3 loop is CSVDLPGGTGDGYTF. The DNA of the CDR3 is TGCAGCGTTGACCTCCCGGGTGGGACAGGGGACGGCTACACCTTC.

This sequence joins TRBV9 and TRBJ2-5; TRBD2 matches at 10 bases. The CDR3 is 16 residues long. The V gene's germline CDR1 is SGDLS and CDR2 YYNGEE. The V segment lost 0 bases and the J segment 3 bases; nucleotides outside the gene matches: 5. CDR3 DNA: TGTGCCAGCAGCGTAGGGACTAGCGGAGTGAAAGAGACCCAGTACTTC. As protein: CASSVGTSGVKETQYF.

This clone was seen only a few times. The chain couples TRBV2 to TRBJ2-7; 10 positions agree with TRBD1. This CDR3 spans 14 amino acids. J gave up 4 bases and V 6 bases, and 6 bases lay outside the gene matches. CDR1 is SNHLY and CDR2 is FYNNEI in the germline V gene. The CDR3 sequence: CASRAGQGDYEQYF. The CDR3 nucleotides are TGTGCCAGCAGGGCCGGACAGGGGGATTACGAGCAGTACTTC.

The chain is built from TRBV5-6 and TRBJ2-3, with D possibly TRBD1 on 5 matching bases. The V and J ends lost 0 bases and 3 bases respectively, with 8 bases between them. The CDR3 is 14 amino acids. Germline CDR1 reads SGHDT; CDR2 reads YYEEEE. Written as DNA, the CDR3 is TGTGCCAGCAGCTTGGGGACATTTACAGATACGCAGTATTTT. It is translated as CASSLGTFTDTQYF.

The chain recombines TRBV11-1 with TRBJ2-5, with TRBD2 matching over 9 bases. The junction had 7 bases not matched to a gene; V was cut back by 6 bases and J by 5 bases. Looked up from germline, CDR1 is SGHAT and CDR2 is FQDESV (reference sequence). This CDR3 is built from 14 residues. For the CDR3, the DNA is TGTGCCAGCAGAAGAGCGGGGGGCGCGGAGACCCAGTACTTC. Protein: CASRRAGGAETQYF.

The chain has TRBV7-9 and TRBJ1-1; tentatively, D is TRBD1 (5 bases). From germline, CDR1 is SEHNR and CDR2 FQNEAQ (reference sequence). Trimming took 2 bases from V and 5 from J, leaving 18 bases between them. CDR3 size: 16 residues. The CDR3 DNA sequence: TGTGCCAGCAGCTTAAGAAAAGCTTTGGCAGGGACTGAAGCTTTCTTT. Translation gives CASSLRKALAGTEAFF.

The chain carries TRBV19 and TRBJ1-4; D gene uncertain. V lost 7 bases and J 8 bases, leaving 11 bases between the germline ends. Germline loops: CDR1 LNHDA, CDR2 SQIVND (reference sequence). The CDR3 runs to 12 residues. The CDR3 loop is CASNAHPEKLFF. The DNA of the CDR3 is TGTGCCAGTAATGCACACCCGGAAAAACTGTTTTTT.

The chain combines TRBV19 with TRBJ2-5, with 15 bases fitting TRBD2. CDR3 length equals 18 residues. V lost 4 bases to trimming and J lost 1 base; unmatched junction nucleotides: 7. In germline, CDR1 is LNHDA, CDR2 SQIVND (reference sequence). In nucleotides, the CDR3 is TGTGCCAGTAGTACCCGGACTAGCGGGGGGGGACGCCAAGAGACCCAGTACTTC. Amino acid sequence: CASSTRTSGGGRQETQYF.

The rearrangement links TRBV12-3 or TRBV12-4 to TRBJ2-5; D gene uncertain. V lost 2 bases and J lost 0, with 4 bases in between. The CDR3 length is 13 residues. The chain's CDR3 is CASSLQYQETQYF. The CDR3 DNA is TGTGCCAGCAGTTTACAGTACCAAGAGACCCAGTACTTC.